This paragraph covers one T cell receptor beta chain sequence. Its antigen is as yet unknown. Checkpoint therapy with ipilimumab 1 mg/kg began 14 to 28 days after transplant. In germline, CDR1 is LNHDA, CDR2 SQIVND (reference sequence). The length of the CDR3 is 13 residues. V was pared by 6 bases and J by 5 bases, with 13 bases between. The sample originates from a study of ipilimumab plus nivolumab after autologous stem cell transplantation. Study at large: The DLBCL group included primary refractory and relapsed cases.

The study's findings and limits: Authors suggest TCR repertoire, Treg phenotype and gut microbiota support further study.

Profiling relied on immunoSEQ multiplex PCR, and the TCRdb table lists in-frame clones only, not all of them. The sample lists 15,000 to 20,000 clones, about four fifths occurring once. The sample here was PBMCs, taken in a trial of ipilimumab plus nivolumab as post-transplant consolidation. V and J are TRBV19 and TRBJ1-2; no clear D gene. The receptor was isolated from a male donor with diffuse large B-cell lymphoma. For the CDR3, the DNA is TGTGCCAGTAGCCCGGTACAGCGGTATGGCTACACCTTC. The encoded protein is CASSPVQRYGYTF.